This TCR beta chain was sequenced for a study of lymphopenia after photon versus proton radiotherapy. With regard to this clone: Its antigen is unidentified.

The CDR3 has 14 amino acids. Trimming took off 5 bases at V and 5 bases at J, with 15 bases between the two ends. Germline CDR1 and CDR2: SGHDN and FVKESK. Study outcomes and limitations: Authors raise, but do not show, better survival with proton therapy. Relative stability marked proton patients; photon patients lost diversity and naive cells.

Sequenced by immunoSEQ multiplex PCR; TCRdb stores in-frame clones only, minus some. Altogether some 55,000 clones are present, about four fifths being singletons, with the ten largest covering less than 30%. The chain links TRBV14 to TRBJ2-5; possibly TRBD2 for D (6 bases). The receptor was isolated from a man aged 50 to 59 with gastric cancer. Specimen: peripheral blood, collected from a patient treated with photon-based radiotherapy. CDR3 DNA: TGTGCCAGCAGCAGAGACGGACTATGGGAGACCCAGTACTTC. Translating it yields CASSRDGLWETQYF. The full variable domain, in which reference TRBV14 and TRBJ2-5 provide the parts outside the CDR3, is EAGVTQFPSHSVIEKGQTVTLRCDPISGHDNLYWYRRVMGKEIKFLLHFVKESKQDESGMPNNRFLAERTGGTYSTLKVQPAELEDSGVYFCASSRDGLWETQYFGPGTRLLVL.